The 26 T cell receptor beta chains below come from one sample, sequenced in a study of blood T cells in healthy people across ages. The second PCR ran about 6 to 11 cycles with a sample-barcoded 5' primer and J-beta primers. One entry per CDR3 protein results from TCRdb running MiXCR on the 5' RACE reads. The data hold about 1,000,000 distinct CDR3 sequences, with more than 40% observed a single time. Sequencing was carried out using blood. The receptors stem from an older woman in good health.

The chain has TRBV4-1 and TRBJ2-3; TRBD2 matches 10 bases. CDR3 length: 17 residues. CDR1 is MGHRA, CDR2 YSYEKL, per germline. The V gene end was trimmed by 1 base and the J gene end by 4 bases; junction bases not matched to a gene: 8. CDR3 DNA: TGCGCCAGCAGCCAAGGGACTAGCGGAAATTTCCCAGATACGCAGTATTTT. As protein: CASSQGTSGNFPDTQYF.

The V gene is TRBV7-7, the J gene TRBJ2-1; D remains unclear. The J call may be faulty, since TRBJ2-7 better matches the DNA end. The CDR3 has 13 residues. Looked up from germline, CDR1 is SSHAT and CDR2 is FNYEAQ (reference sequence). Written as DNA, the CDR3 is TGTGCCAGCAGCCCGGACGCGTACAATGAGCAGTACTTC. Translating it yields CASSPDAYNEQYF.

This clonotype was picked up one time. The genes are TRBV4-2 and TRBJ2-3, with D perhaps TRBD1 (5 bases). CDR1 and CDR2 from the germline V gene are LGHNA and YNFKEQ. There are 16 residues in the CDR3. V shed 4 bases and J shed 4 bases, with 18 bases lying between them. The CDR3 nucleotides are TGTGCCAGCAGCCTTGGTAGGGGCATAGGGGCAGATACGCAGTATTTT. Its protein is CASSLGRGIGADTQYF.

This clonotype was found many times. The rearrangement links TRBV29-1 to TRBJ2-6, with D unresolved. Per the germline V gene, CDR1 is SQVTM and CDR2 is ANQGSEA. The CDR3 spans 13 residues. This CDR3 is CASVDSGANVLTF. CDR3 DNA sequence: TGCGCTTCAGTCGACTCTGGGGCCAACGTCCTGACTTTC.

The chain has TRBV12-3 or TRBV12-4 and TRBJ1-6; D is possibly TRBD1 (5 bases). This CDR3 is built from 15 residues. V lost 7 bases and J lost 9, with 19 bases in between. The CDR3 region has the DNA TGTGCCAGCACCCTGGCGGCTGAGGGGAGTTCACCCCTCCACTTT. It codes for CASTLAAEGSSPLHF.

The V gene is TRBV29-1, the J gene TRBJ2-1, with D uncertain. Trimming shortened V by 7 bases and J by 4 bases, and 5 bases separated the two germline ends. The CDR3 consists of 10 residues. CDR1 is SQVTM and CDR2 is ANQGSEA in the germline V gene. CDR3 bases: TGCAGCGCCATTTACAATGAGCAGTTCTTC. Translating it yields CSAIYNEQFF.

The V gene is TRBV5-1, the J gene TRBJ2-1; 9 bases map to TRBD2. Germline CDR1 and CDR2: SGHRS and YFSETQ. The trim removed 8 bases at V and 3 bases at J, leaving 18 bases unmatched. CDR3 length: 18 amino acids. The CDR3 coding sequence is TGCGCCAGTAGGGGCACCGGGACTAGCAGGAGCAACTACAATGAGCAGTTCTTC. The encoded protein is CASRGTGTSRSNYNEQFF.

The rearrangement links TRBV27 to TRBJ2-4, with 7 bases aligning to TRBD2. The DNA end favors TRBJ2-7, so the J call may be wrong. CDR3 size: 16 residues. Germline V gene data show CDR1 as MNHEY and CDR2 as SMNVEV (reference sequence). This chain's CDR3 is CASSFRLGLAAYEQYF. For the CDR3, the DNA is TGTGCCAGCAGTTTTAGGTTGGGGCTAGCGGCCTACGAGCAGTACTTC.

This clonotype was counted only a few times. The rearrangement joins TRBV29-1 to TRBJ1-2; maybe TRBD1 (5 bases). CDR3 length equals 13 residues. The germline V and J ends were trimmed by 6 bases and 0 bases, with 11 bases remaining between them. The germline CDR1 and CDR2 sequences are SQVTM and ANQGSEA. The CDR3 reads CSVGTDPNYGYTF. DNA of the CDR3: TGCAGCGTAGGGACGGATCCTAACTATGGCTACACCTTC.

This clonotype was detected only a few times. This rearrangement joins TRBV7-6 to TRBJ2-5; D gene unclear. The germline V gene has CDR1 SGHVS and CDR2 FNYEAQ. This CDR3 has 13 residues. Trimming took off 3 bases at V and 5 bases at J, with 10 bases between the two ends. DNA for the CDR3: TGTGCCAGCAGCTTCCTTTCATCCGAGACCCAGTACTTC. Its protein product is CASSFLSSETQYF.

This rearrangement joins TRBV5-1 to TRBJ2-1; D may be TRBD2 (6 bases). The CDR3 consists of 15 residues. V was clipped by 3 bases and J by 6 bases, with 16 bases between them. The V gene's germline CDR1 is SGHRS and CDR2 YFSETQ. This CDR3 reads CASSSLNREFNEQFF. The DNA for the CDR3 is TGCGCCAGCAGCTCTCTAAATCGGGAGTTCAATGAGCAGTTCTTC.

This clonotype was counted only a few times. Written as DNA, the CDR3 is TGTGCCATCAGGACCGGGACTAGCGGTTACGAGCAGTACTTC. The encoded protein is CAIRTGTSGYEQYF. J is TRBJ2-7 and V is TRBV10-3, with 11 bases fitting TRBD2. Trimming removed 6 bases from V and 4 bases from J; junction bases left unmatched: 5. This CDR3 is built from 14 residues. Germline CDR1 reads ENHRY; CDR2 reads SYGVKD.

The chain recombines TRBV5-1 with TRBJ2-2; 7 bases align to TRBD2. The CDR3 contains 15 residues. The V gene end was trimmed by 2 bases and the J gene end by 5 bases; junction bases not matched to a gene: 6. CDR1 and CDR2 (germline): SGHRS, YFSETQ. This CDR3 reads CASSFRDYSTGELFF. CDR3 nucleotide sequence: TGCGCCAGCAGCTTCCGGGACTACTCAACCGGGGAGCTGTTTTTT.

The rearrangement joins TRBV5-1 to TRBJ2-7, with unresolved D. The CDR3 loop spans 13 amino acids. Trimming shortened V by 0 bases and J by 4 bases, and 8 bases separated the two germline ends. Germline loops: CDR1 SGHRS, CDR2 YFSETQ. Here the CDR3 reads CASSLERRYEQYF. CDR3 sequence (DNA): TGCGCCAGCAGCTTGGAACGGCGGTACGAGCAGTACTTC.

This clonotype has more than one count but fewer than ten. V usage is TRBV6-5 and J usage is TRBJ2-7, with D perhaps matching TRBD1 or TRBD2 (5 bases each). V was trimmed by 4 bases and J by 2 bases, leaving 12 bases between them. From germline, CDR1 is MNHEY and CDR2 SVGAGI. CDR3 length: 14 amino acids. Written as DNA, the CDR3 is TGTGCCAGCAGTTCTGCCGGGACGACCTACGAGCAGTACTTC. It codes for CASSSAGTTYEQYF.

The V and J genes are TRBV20-1 and TRBJ1-2; 8 bases agree with TRBD1. This CDR3 comprises 14 residues. CDR1 is DFQATT and CDR2 is SNEGSKA in the germline V gene (reference sequence). Trimming removed 3 bases from V and 1 base from J; junction bases left unmatched: 4. Written as DNA, the CDR3 is TGCAGTGCTAGGACAGGGGCCGGTAACTATGGCTACACCTTC. Protein product: CSARTGAGNYGYTF.

The chain links TRBV2 to TRBJ2-1, with D perhaps TRBD1 or TRBD2 (6 bases each). V lost 8 bases, J lost 5 bases, and 22 bases lay in between. Germline V lookup: CDR1 SNHLY, CDR2 FYNNEI. This CDR3 has 16 residues. The CDR3 DNA reads as TGTGCCAGCGCGGTATGGGGGGCGCCCCCAAACAATGAGCAGTTCTTC. Amino acid sequence: CASAVWGAPPNNEQFF.

The J gene is TRBJ2-1, the V gene TRBV5-1; 10 bases agree with TRBD2. With V trimmed by 4 bases and J by 5 bases, 9 bases remained unmatched. CDR1 is SGHRS, CDR2 YFSETQ, per germline. CDR3 length: 16 residues. Written as DNA, the CDR3 is TGCGCCAGCAGCCCCTATCTAGCGGGAGTCGACAATGAGCAGTTCTTC. Protein: CASSPYLAGVDNEQFF. Full variable domain (outside the CDR3, taken from reference TRBV5-1 and TRBJ2-1): KAGVTQTPRYLIKTRGQQVTLSCSPISGHRSVSWYQQTPGQGLQFLFEYFSETQRNKGNFPGRFSGRQFSNSRSEMNVSTLELGDSALYLCASSPYLAGVDNEQFFGPGTRLTVL.

This chain links TRBV27 with TRBJ2-7, with 11 bases fitting TRBD1. The CDR3 is made up of 18 amino acids. V gave up 9 bases and J gave up 0 bases; unmatched junction bases: 16. CDR1 and CDR2 (germline): MNHEY, SMNVEV (reference sequence). The CDR3: CARMRGTGGPRISYEQYF. In nucleotides, the CDR3 is TGTGCCAGGATGCGCGGGACAGGGGGACCGAGAATCTCCTACGAGCAGTACTTC.

The table lists this clonotype with a few counts. This chain connects TRBV20-1 to TRBJ2-3; D is possibly TRBD2 (5 bases). The CDR3 is made up of 14 amino acids. Germline CDR1 reads DFQATT; CDR2 reads SNEGSKA (reference sequence). Between the trimmed V and J ends, which lost 3 bases and 5 bases, there was a span of 15 bases. The CDR3 DNA reads TGCAGTGCTAGGTTTGAGGGAGTGGTAGATACGCAGTATTTT. This gives the protein CSARFEGVVDTQYF.

The rearrangement joins TRBV6-5 to TRBJ1-2, with D possibly matching TRBD1 (5 bases). Germline assignment: CDR1 MNHEY and CDR2 SVGAGI. The CDR3 consists of 15 residues. V shed 6 bases and J shed 2 bases, with 16 bases lying between them. CDR3 amino acids: CASRAGTKVNYGYTF. Written as DNA, the CDR3 is TGTGCCAGCAGGGCCGGGACTAAAGTCAACTATGGCTACACCTTC.

To note about this clonotype: At one boundary the junction diverges from the germline segment, which might be a read error. The chain employs TRBV5-6 and TRBJ2-5; no firm D call. The DNA end is more similar to TRBJ2-7, so the J call may be wrong. Germline lookup yields CDR1 SGHDT and CDR2 YYEEEE. The CDR3 length is 14 residues. The CDR3 loop reads CASSPTGPSSEQYF. In DNA form, the CDR3 reads TGTGCCAGCAGCCCGACCGGGCCGTCCTCCGAGCAGTACTTC.

This rearrangement joins TRBV7-6 to TRBJ2-2; either TRBD1 or TRBD2 may supply D (5 bases each). Germline loops: CDR1 SGHVS, CDR2 FNYEAQ. The V and J ends lost 6 bases and 2 bases respectively, with 16 bases between them. This CDR3 is built from 16 residues. For the CDR3, the DNA is TGTGCCAGCAGGAACGGGGACGCTTTAAACACCGGGGAGCTGTTTTTT. This codes for CASRNGDALNTGELFF.

In regard to this clonotype: It may be a read error: a sequence one base away is much more abundant. V usage is TRBV25-1 and J usage is TRBJ2-3; the match to TRBD1 covers 7 bases. The CDR3 length is 15 residues. In germline, CDR1 is MGHDK, CDR2 SYGVNS. The CDR3 region is CASSETRTGTDTRYF. The CDR3 nucleotides are TGTGCCAGCAGTGAAACCCGGACAGGCACAGATACGCGGTATTTT.

J is TRBJ2-3 and V is TRBV2; D gene ambiguous. V lost 6 bases and J lost 4, with 8 bases in between. The V gene's germline CDR1 is SNHLY and CDR2 FYNNEI. There are 12 residues in the CDR3. The CDR3 DNA reads TGTGCCAGCAGGGCGTGGGCAGATACGCAGTATTTT. Translation gives CASRAWADTQYF.

This clonotype showed up just a few times. V usage is TRBV10-3 and J usage is TRBJ2-1; 8 bases line up with TRBD1. This CDR3 contains 19 residues. Losses at the gene ends were 6 bases for V and 0 bases for J; bases not matched to a gene: 16. From germline, CDR1 is ENHRY and CDR2 SYGVKD. For the CDR3, the DNA is TGTGCCATCAGCCGACCCCAACCGACAGGGGCCGTCTCCTACAATGAGCAGTTCTTC. This encodes CAISRPQPTGAVSYNEQFF.